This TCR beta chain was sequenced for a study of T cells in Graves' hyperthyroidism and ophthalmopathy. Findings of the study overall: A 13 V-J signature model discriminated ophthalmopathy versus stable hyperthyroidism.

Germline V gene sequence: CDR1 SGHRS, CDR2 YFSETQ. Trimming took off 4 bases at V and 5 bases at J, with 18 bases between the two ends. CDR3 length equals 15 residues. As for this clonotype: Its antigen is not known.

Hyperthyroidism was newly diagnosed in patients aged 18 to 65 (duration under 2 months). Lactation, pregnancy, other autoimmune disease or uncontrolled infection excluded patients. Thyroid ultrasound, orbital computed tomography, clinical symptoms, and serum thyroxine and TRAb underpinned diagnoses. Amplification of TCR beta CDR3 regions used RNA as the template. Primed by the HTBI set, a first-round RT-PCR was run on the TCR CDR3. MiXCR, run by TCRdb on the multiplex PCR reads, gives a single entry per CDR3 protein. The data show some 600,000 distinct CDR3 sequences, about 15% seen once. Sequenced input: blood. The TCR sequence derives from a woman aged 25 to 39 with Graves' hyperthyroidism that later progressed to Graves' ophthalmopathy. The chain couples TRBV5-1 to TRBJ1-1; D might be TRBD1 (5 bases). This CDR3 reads CASSVQGFLQTEAFF. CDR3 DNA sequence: TGCGCCAGCAGCGTGCAGGGATTTCTACAGACTGAAGCTTTCTTT.